Presented here are 32 T cell receptor beta chains from one specimen sequenced in a study of shared clonotypes between healthy human individuals. Assay: immunoSEQ multiplex PCR; the TCRdb copy retains only in-frame clones and omits some. The sample consists of about 1.1 million clones, approximately 80% of them appearing once. Sequencing input: memory CD4+ T cells from PBMCs. Noted subset: CD45RA-negative fraction. These receptors all stem from a man younger than 35 in good health. Some clones in this sample may be carry-over from other donors' samples.

The chain employs TRBV5-1 and TRBJ2-5; a weak D match, TRBD2 (6 bases). V lost 4 bases to trimming and J lost 1 base, with 14 bases between them. CDR1 SGHRS and CDR2 YFSETQ come from the germline V gene. The CDR3 is 15 amino acids. The CDR3 coding sequence is TGCGCCAGCAGCCCCCAGCGGGCCCCCCAAGAGACCCAGTACTTC. Translating it yields CASSPQRAPQETQYF.

This clone was seen a handful of times. In the same sample, other DNA sequences code for this CDR3. This sequence joins TRBV29-1 and TRBJ2-3, with a tentative D call TRBD2 (6 bases). CDR1 and CDR2 (germline): SQVTM, ANQGSEA. V dropped 4 bases and J dropped 2 bases, with 13 bases sitting between them. CDR3 length: 14 amino acids. CDR3 nucleotides: TGCAGCGTTGGAGCGGGTACAGCCACAGATACGCAGTATTTT. Amino acids: CSVGAGTATDTQYF.

This chain joins TRBV28 and TRBJ1-1, with D unclear. The CDR3 consists of 15 residues. Germline V gene sequence: CDR1 MDHEN, CDR2 SYDVKM. Trimming pared 8 bases from V and 7 bases from J, leaving 23 bases between. The CDR3 DNA follows: TGTGCCAGCCTTAACCTCCAGCGGGCGCCGTTTGAAGCTTTCTTT. It codes for CASLNLQRAPFEAFF.

This clone turned up a few times. The chain joins TRBV10-3 to TRBJ2-7; TRBD1 is a possible D gene (5 bases). V was clipped by 3 bases and J by 5 bases, with 5 bases between them. This CDR3 is 11 amino acids long. Germline lookup yields CDR1 ENHRY and CDR2 SYGVKD. Here the CDR3 DNA reads TGTGCCATCAGTGACAGGGACGAGCAGTACTTC. It specifies CAISDRDEQYF.

The CDR3 spells CASAQGGNLNTQYF. CDR3 coding DNA: TGTGCCAGCGCCCAGGGGGGGAATTTAAATACGCAGTATTTT. This chain joins TRBV2 and TRBJ2-3; D tentatively reads TRBD1 or TRBD2 (7 bases each). The V and J ends lost 8 bases and 7 bases respectively, with 19 bases between them. The CDR3 runs to 14 residues. Germline CDR1 reads SNHLY; CDR2 reads FYNNEI.

V is TRBV30 and J is TRBJ1-5; D unresolved. This CDR3 spans 13 amino acids. Trimming shortened V by 0 bases and J by 5 bases, and 8 bases separated the two germline ends. The germline gives CDR1 GTSNPN, CDR2 SVGIG (reference sequence). Written as DNA, the CDR3 is TGTGCCTGGAGTGTGCAGATTGATCAGCCCCAGCATTTT. Its protein product is CAWSVQIDQPQHF.

As for this clone: Other DNA sequences from this sample encode an identical CDR3 as well. The chain links TRBV5-4 to TRBJ2-7, with 9 bases fitting TRBD2. This CDR3 is 15 amino acids long. Germline CDR1 and CDR2: SGHNT and YYREEE (reference sequence). The junction had 3 bases not matched to a gene; V was cut back by 0 bases and J by 2 bases. The CDR3 region has the DNA TGTGCCAGCAGCTTGGGACTAGCGGATACCTACGAGCAGTACTTC. Protein product: CASSLGLADTYEQYF.

The CDR3 loop reads CASSRKGYAGELFF. The CDR3 region has the DNA TGTGCCAGTAGTCGGAAAGGCTACGCCGGGGAGCTGTTTTTT. The V gene is TRBV19, the J gene TRBJ2-2, with D unresolved. CDR3 size: 14 residues. Trimming left V 5 bases short and J 6 bases short, with 13 bases between. Looked up from germline, CDR1 is LNHDA and CDR2 is SQIVND (reference sequence).

V and J are TRBV10-2 and TRBJ2-7; TRBD2 matches 12 bases. Germline CDR1 WSHSY, CDR2 SAAADI. CDR3 size: 14 residues. With 8 bases clipped from V and 3 bases from J, the junction kept 5 bases outside the gene matches. The CDR3 is CASRKTSGGYEQYF. In DNA form, the CDR3 reads TGCGCCAGCCGTAAGACTAGCGGGGGCTACGAGCAGTACTTC.

This chain joins TRBV29-1 and TRBJ2-6; D gene unclear. This CDR3 contains 14 residues. V was pared by 5 bases and J by 1 base, with 9 bases between. The germline CDR1 and CDR2 sequences are SQVTM and ANQGSEA. DNA of the CDR3: TGCAGCGTTCAGGTTGATTCTGGGGCCAACGTCCTGACTTTC. Amino acids: CSVQVDSGANVLTF.

V and J are TRBV28 and TRBJ2-3; no clear D. CDR1 is MDHEN, CDR2 SYDVKM, per germline. V lost 3 bases, J lost 2 bases, and 15 bases lay in between. This CDR3 has 16 residues. The CDR3 sequence: CASSFRARRSTDTQYF. DNA for the CDR3: TGTGCCAGCAGTTTCCGGGCTCGTCGGTCCACAGATACGCAGTATTTT.

The chain joins TRBV5-1 to TRBJ2-5; possible D gene TRBD1, 5 bases. The CDR3 consists of 15 residues. In germline, CDR1 is SGHRS, CDR2 YFSETQ. The V end lost 4 bases, the J end lost 2 bases, and 15 bases lay between the germline ends. This CDR3 reads CASSPGGAEQETQYF. The DNA for the CDR3 is TGCGCCAGCAGCCCGGGTGGGGCAGAACAAGAGACCCAGTACTTC.

V and J are TRBV9 and TRBJ2-2; D may be TRBD1 (5 bases). V was trimmed by 0 bases and J by 6 bases, leaving 12 bases between them. The CDR3 totals 15 residues. Germline V lookup: CDR1 SGDLS, CDR2 YYNGEE. CDR3 amino acids: CASSVGAGPAGELFF. The CDR3 DNA reads as TGTGCCAGCAGCGTAGGGGCAGGGCCCGCCGGGGAGCTGTTTTTT.

The chain combines TRBV27 with TRBJ1-2; D is unresolved. The CDR3 has 14 residues. The germline CDR1 and CDR2 sequences are MNHEY and SMNVEV (reference sequence). Trimming pared 3 bases from V and 8 bases from J, leaving 16 bases between. The CDR3 is CASSLRRASGGYTF. CDR3 DNA sequence: TGTGCCAGCAGTTTGAGAAGGGCTTCTGGGGGCTACACCTTC.

This clone was seen more than once but under ten times. The chain carries TRBV9 and TRBJ1-4; D perhaps matches TRBD1 (6 bases). The V gene's germline CDR1 is SGDLS and CDR2 YYNGEE. V was shortened by 4 bases and J by 2 bases, with 15 bases between the two germline ends. The CDR3 is made up of 16 amino acids. CDR3 nucleotide sequence: TGTGCCAGCAGCCCCTGGGGGGACACGACTAATGAAAAACTGTTTTTT. This gives the protein CASSPWGDTTNEKLFF. The whole variable domain, remainder taken from reference TRBV9 and TRBJ1-4, is DSGVTQTPKHLITATGQRVTLRCSPRSGDLSVYWYQQSLDQGLQFLIQYYNGEERAKGNILERFSAQQFPDLHSELNLSSLELGDSALYFCASSPWGDTTNEKLFFGSGTQLSVL.

The chain employs TRBV5-1 and TRBJ2-3; D is possibly TRBD1 or TRBD2 (5 bases each). Germline V lookup: CDR1 SGHRS, CDR2 YFSETQ. Trimming took off 6 bases at V and 2 bases at J, with 13 bases between the two ends. The CDR3 is 14 amino acids. This CDR3 reads CASTAAGTTDTQYF. The CDR3 DNA reads as TGCGCCAGCACGGCGGCAGGGACCACAGATACGCAGTATTTT.

Details on this clone: A read error is the likely source, as a far larger clone sits one nucleotide away. The chain combines TRBV29-1 with TRBJ2-2; D is ambiguous. V was cut by 4 bases and J by 7 bases, with 10 bases left in between. The length of the CDR3 is 12 residues. CDR1 and CDR2 from the germline V gene are SQVTM and ANQGSEA. In DNA form, the CDR3 reads TGCAGCGTTGGAATGGTCAGCGGGGAGCTGTTTTTT. This translates into CSVGMVSGELFF.

This clone was observed a handful of times. V gene TRBV28 combines with J gene TRBJ1-2; unclear D gene. The ends were cut back, 6 bases at V and 8 bases at J, with 16 bases in the middle. Germline V CDR1 and CDR2: MDHEN, SYDVKM. The CDR3 consists of 13 residues. The CDR3 coding sequence is TGTGCCAGCAGCCCTTCCTCTAGACCAGGCTACACCTTC. Translation: CASSPSSRPGYTF.

The rearrangement uses TRBV7-9 and TRBJ1-2; no clear D. The CDR3 length is 13 residues. Per the germline V gene, CDR1 is SEHNR and CDR2 is FQNEAQ (reference sequence). Trimming took 3 bases from V and 4 from J, leaving 9 bases between them. This chain's CDR3 is CASSFARGYGYTF. The CDR3 region has the DNA TGTGCCAGCAGCTTTGCCCGGGGCTATGGCTACACCTTC.

In this sample, this clone turned up once. This sequence joins TRBV11-2 and TRBJ2-5; D is unresolved. Germline V gives CDR1 SGHAT, CDR2 FQNNGV. Trimming stripped 5 bases from V and 2 bases from J, with 6 bases between. The CDR3 is 12 residues long. This chain's CDR3 is CASSVQQETQYF. CDR3 DNA sequence: TGTGCCAGCAGCGTACAGCAAGAGACCCAGTACTTC.

In the case of this clone: The same CDR3 also results from other DNA sequences found in this sample. This sequence joins TRBV20-1 and TRBJ1-2, with D unclear. V lost 3 bases and J lost 8, with 7 bases in between. The germline V gene encodes CDR1 DFQATT and CDR2 SNEGSKA (reference sequence). CDR3 size: 10 residues. The CDR3 coding sequence is TGCAGTGCTAGTAGCGGAGGCTACACCTTC. It encodes CSASSGGYTF.

This chain links TRBV25-1 with TRBJ1-4, with D possibly being TRBD1 (5 bases). Per the germline V gene, CDR1 is MGHDK and CDR2 is SYGVNS. The CDR3 totals 15 residues. Trimming left V 1 base short and J 5 bases short, with 11 bases between. CDR3 amino acids: CASSELRGPNEKLFF. The CDR3 DNA sequence: TGTGCCAGCAGTGAATTAAGGGGACCCAATGAAAAACTGTTTTTT.

As regards this clone: This sample also contains other DNA sequences that code for the same CDR3. This rearrangement joins TRBV27 to TRBJ1-5; maybe TRBD1 (6 bases). The germline V gene has CDR1 MNHEY and CDR2 SMNVEV (reference sequence). This CDR3 is 17 amino acids long. Trimming shortened V by 1 base and J by 2 bases, and 15 bases separated the two germline ends. CDR3 coding DNA: TGTGCCAGCAGTTTATTTGGGGGGCGAGGGGGCAATCAGCCCCAGCATTTT. This translates into CASSLFGGRGGNQPQHF.

V gene TRBV5-1 combines with J gene TRBJ2-7; D ambiguous. Trimming cost V 5 bases and J 4 bases, with 13 bases left between them. The length of the CDR3 is 13 residues. CDR1 and CDR2 from the germline V gene are SGHRS and YFSETQ. The CDR3 loop reads CASRLATGYEQYF. The CDR3 nucleotides are TGCGCCAGCAGGCTGGCGACTGGTTACGAGCAGTACTTC.

This clone has a handful of counts. The gene calls are TRBV5-4 and TRBJ2-4; possibly TRBD2 for D (7 bases). Germline V CDR1 and CDR2: SGHNT, YYREEE (reference sequence). The V gene lost 4 bases and the J gene lost 0 bases, with 14 bases spanning the gap. The CDR3 spans 16 residues. DNA of the CDR3: TGTGCCAGCAGCAGGGGGGGGGACCTAGCCAAAAACATTCAGTACTTC. Translating it yields CASSRGGDLAKNIQYF.

J is TRBJ2-1 and V is TRBV25-1; 8 nucleotides agree with TRBD1. The germline V gene has CDR1 MGHDK and CDR2 SYGVNS. J was trimmed by 8 bases and V by 4 bases; bases with no gene match: 16. The CDR3 length is 17 residues. CDR3 in DNA: TGTGCCAGCAGTGCCATCACCACTGGGACAGGCGGGGATGAGCAGTTCTTC. Protein product: CASSAITTGTGGDEQFF.

This chain links TRBV2 with TRBJ2-7; TRBD1 aligns across 10 bases. This CDR3 is 15 amino acids long. V was pared by 2 bases and J by 4 bases, with 5 bases of the junction left unmatched. Germline assignment: CDR1 SNHLY and CDR2 FYNNEI. Here the CDR3 reads CASSETGQGFYEQYF. The CDR3, as DNA: TGTGCCAGCAGTGAAACGGGACAGGGGTTTTACGAGCAGTACTTC.

The J gene is TRBJ1-5, the V gene TRBV21-1. TRBV21-1 is a known pseudogene. The CDR3 contains 18 residues. The CDR3 spells CASYRRGFLSHSNQPQHF. The CDR3 DNA sequence: TGTGCCAGCTATAGACGGGGCTTTCTTTCCCATAGCAATCAGCCCCAGCATTTT.

Only a few counts were recorded for this clone. V and J are TRBV20-1 and TRBJ2-5; D remains unclear. Trimming shortened V by 0 bases and J by 10 bases, and 9 bases separated the two germline ends. Germline V gene data show CDR1 as DFQATT and CDR2 as SNEGSKA (reference sequence). CDR3 size: 11 residues. The CDR3 nucleotides read TGCAGTGCTAGAGATCTACAGCTCCAGTACTTC. Translating it yields CSARDLQLQYF.

This clone came up a few times. The rearrangement links TRBV29-1 to TRBJ1-2; D is unresolved. Germline V gives CDR1 SQVTM, CDR2 ANQGSEA. Deletions cut 4 bases from V and 6 bases from J, with 18 bases between. The CDR3 sequence is 14 residues long. DNA for the CDR3: TGCAGCGTTGCCTTACCGGGGTGGGTCCATGGCTACACCTTC. This sequence encodes CSVALPGWVHGYTF.

This sequence joins TRBV19 and TRBJ2-6; 7 bases align to TRBD1. V lost 3 bases to trimming and J lost 0 bases; unmatched junction nucleotides: 5. The CDR3 is 17 amino acids. Germline V gives CDR1 LNHDA, CDR2 SQIVND (reference sequence). This CDR3 reads CASSMKGASSGANVLTF. The CDR3 DNA reads TGTGCCAGTAGTATGAAGGGGGCGAGCTCTGGGGCCAACGTCCTGACTTTC.

Worth noting for this clone: A read error may explain this, as a much larger clone is one base away. The rearrangement uses TRBV30 and TRBJ1-3; tentative D call: TRBD1 (6 bases). Germline CDR1 GTSNPN, CDR2 SVGIG (reference sequence). The CDR3 contains 14 residues. Here the CDR3 DNA reads TGTGCCTGGAGCTCGGGGGGGCTTGGAAACACCAGATATTTT. It specifies CAWSSGGLGNTRYF.